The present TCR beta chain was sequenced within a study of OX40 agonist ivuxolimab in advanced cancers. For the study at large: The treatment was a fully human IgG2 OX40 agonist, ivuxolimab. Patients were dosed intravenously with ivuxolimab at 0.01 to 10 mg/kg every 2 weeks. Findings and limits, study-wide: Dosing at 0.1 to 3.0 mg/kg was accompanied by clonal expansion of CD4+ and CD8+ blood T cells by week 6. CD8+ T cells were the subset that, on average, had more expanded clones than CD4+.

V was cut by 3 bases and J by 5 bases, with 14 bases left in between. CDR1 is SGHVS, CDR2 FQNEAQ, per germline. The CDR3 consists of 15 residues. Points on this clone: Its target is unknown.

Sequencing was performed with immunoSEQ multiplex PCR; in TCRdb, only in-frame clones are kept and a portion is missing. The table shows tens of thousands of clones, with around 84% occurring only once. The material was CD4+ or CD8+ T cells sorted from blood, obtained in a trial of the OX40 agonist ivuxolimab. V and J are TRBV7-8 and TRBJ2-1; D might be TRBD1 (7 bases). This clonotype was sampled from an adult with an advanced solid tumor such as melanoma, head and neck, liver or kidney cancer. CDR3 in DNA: TGTGCCAGCAGCTTCCGACAGGGCGGGGACAATGAGCAGTTCTTC. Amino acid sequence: CASSFRQGGDNEQFF.